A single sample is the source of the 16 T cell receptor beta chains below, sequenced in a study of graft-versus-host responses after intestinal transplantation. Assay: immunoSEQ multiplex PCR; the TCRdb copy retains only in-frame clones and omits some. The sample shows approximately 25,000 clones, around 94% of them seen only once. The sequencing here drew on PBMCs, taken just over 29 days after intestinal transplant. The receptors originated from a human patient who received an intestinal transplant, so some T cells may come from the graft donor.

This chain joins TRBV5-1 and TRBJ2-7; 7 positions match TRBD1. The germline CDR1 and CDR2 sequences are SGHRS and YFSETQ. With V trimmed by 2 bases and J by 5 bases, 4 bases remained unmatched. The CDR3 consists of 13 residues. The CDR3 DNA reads TGCGCCAGCAGCTTTTCAGGGGGAGACGAGCAGTACTTC. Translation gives CASSFSGGDEQYF.

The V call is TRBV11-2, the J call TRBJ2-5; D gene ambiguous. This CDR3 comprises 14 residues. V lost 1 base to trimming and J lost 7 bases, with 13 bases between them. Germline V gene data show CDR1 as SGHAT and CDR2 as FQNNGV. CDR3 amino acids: CASSLGAVYGTQYF. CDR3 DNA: TGTGCCAGCAGCTTAGGCGCTGTGTACGGGACCCAGTACTTC.

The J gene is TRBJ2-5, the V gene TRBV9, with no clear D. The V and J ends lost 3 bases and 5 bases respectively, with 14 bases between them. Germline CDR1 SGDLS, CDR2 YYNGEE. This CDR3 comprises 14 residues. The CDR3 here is CASSADGQGETQYF. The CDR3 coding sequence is TGTGCCAGCAGCGCGGACGGGCAAGGGGAGACCCAGTACTTC.

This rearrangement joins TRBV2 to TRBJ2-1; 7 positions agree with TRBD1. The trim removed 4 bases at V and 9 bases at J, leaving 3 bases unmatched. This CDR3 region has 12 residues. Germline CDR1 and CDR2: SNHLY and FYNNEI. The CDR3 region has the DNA TGTGCCAGCAGTGGGGACAGATTTGAGCAGTTCTTC. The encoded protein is CASSGDRFEQFF. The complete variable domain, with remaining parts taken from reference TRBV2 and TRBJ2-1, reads EPEVTQTPSHQVTQMGQEVILRCVPISNHLYFYWYRQILGQKVEFLVSFYNNEISEKSEIFDDQFSVERPDGSNFTLKIRSTKLEDSAMYFCASSGDRFEQFFGPGTRLTVL.

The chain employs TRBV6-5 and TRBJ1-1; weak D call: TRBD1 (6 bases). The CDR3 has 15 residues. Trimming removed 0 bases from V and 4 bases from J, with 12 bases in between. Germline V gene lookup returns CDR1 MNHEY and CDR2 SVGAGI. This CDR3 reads CASSYSQGLATEAFF. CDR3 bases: TGTGCCAGCAGTTACTCGCAGGGGTTGGCCACTGAAGCTTTCTTT.

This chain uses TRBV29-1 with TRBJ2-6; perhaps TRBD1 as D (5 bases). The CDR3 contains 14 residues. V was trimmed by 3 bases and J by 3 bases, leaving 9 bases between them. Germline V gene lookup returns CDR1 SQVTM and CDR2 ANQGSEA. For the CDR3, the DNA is TGCAGCGTTGATCAGGGTAGTGGGGCCAACGTCCTGACTTTC. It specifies CSVDQGSGANVLTF.

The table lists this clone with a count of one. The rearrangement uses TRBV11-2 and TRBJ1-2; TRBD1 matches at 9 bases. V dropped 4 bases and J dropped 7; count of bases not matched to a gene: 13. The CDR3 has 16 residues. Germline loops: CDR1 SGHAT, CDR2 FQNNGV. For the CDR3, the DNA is TGTGCCAGCAGCTCTCTGCCCGGACAGGGGTACGGTGGCTACACCTTC. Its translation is CASSSLPGQGYGGYTF.

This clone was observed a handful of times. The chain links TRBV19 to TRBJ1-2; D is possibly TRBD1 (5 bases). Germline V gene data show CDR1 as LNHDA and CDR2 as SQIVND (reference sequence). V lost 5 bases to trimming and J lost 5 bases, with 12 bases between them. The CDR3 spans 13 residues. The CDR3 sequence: CASSPGIGYGYTF. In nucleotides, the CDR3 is TGTGCCAGTAGTCCAGGGATCGGGTATGGCTACACCTTC. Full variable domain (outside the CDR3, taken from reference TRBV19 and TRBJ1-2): DGGITQSPKYLFRKEGQNVTLSCEQNLNHDAMYWYRQDPGQGLRLIYYSQIVNDFQKGDIAEGYSVSREKKESFPLTVTSAQKNPTAFYLCASSPGIGYGYTFGSGTRLTVV.

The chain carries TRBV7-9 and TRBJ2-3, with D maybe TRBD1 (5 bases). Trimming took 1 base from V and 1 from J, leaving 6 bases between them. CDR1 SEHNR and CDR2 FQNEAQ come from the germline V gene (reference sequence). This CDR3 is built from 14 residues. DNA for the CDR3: TGTGCCAGCAGCTTAGAAGGGGGCACAGATACGCAGTATTTT. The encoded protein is CASSLEGGTDTQYF.

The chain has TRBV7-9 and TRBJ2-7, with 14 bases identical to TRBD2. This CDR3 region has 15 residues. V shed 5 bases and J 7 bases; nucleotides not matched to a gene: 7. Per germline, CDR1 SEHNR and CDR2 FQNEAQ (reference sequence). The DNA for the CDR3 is TGTGCCAGCAGCCTTGGGACTAGCGGGAGAGGGGAGCAGTACTTC. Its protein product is CASSLGTSGRGEQYF.

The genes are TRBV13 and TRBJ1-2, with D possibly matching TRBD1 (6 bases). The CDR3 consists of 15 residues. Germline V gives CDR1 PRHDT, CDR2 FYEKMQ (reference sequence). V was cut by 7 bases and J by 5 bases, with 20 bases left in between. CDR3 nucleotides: TGTGCCAGCACCCCCCTTGGGGGCCAACTATATGGCTACACCTTC. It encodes CASTPLGGQLYGYTF.

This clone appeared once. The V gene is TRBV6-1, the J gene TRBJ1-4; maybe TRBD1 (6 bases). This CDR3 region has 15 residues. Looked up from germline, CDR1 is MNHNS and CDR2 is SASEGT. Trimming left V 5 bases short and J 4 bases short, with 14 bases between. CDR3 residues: CASSTGTRFNEKLFF. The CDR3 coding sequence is TGTGCCAGCAGTACCGGGACACGGTTTAATGAAAAACTGTTTTTT.

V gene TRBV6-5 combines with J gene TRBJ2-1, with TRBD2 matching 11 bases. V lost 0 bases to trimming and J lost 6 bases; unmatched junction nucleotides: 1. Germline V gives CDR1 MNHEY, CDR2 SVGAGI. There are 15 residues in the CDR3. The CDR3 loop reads CASSYSLAGVNEQFF. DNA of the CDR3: TGTGCCAGCAGTTACTCACTAGCGGGAGTCAATGAGCAGTTCTTC.

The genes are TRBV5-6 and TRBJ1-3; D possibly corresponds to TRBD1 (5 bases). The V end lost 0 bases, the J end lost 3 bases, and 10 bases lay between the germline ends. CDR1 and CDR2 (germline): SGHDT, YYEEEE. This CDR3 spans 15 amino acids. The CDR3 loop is CASSLDRSYGNTIYF. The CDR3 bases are TGTGCCAGCAGCTTGGACAGGTCTTATGGAAACACCATATATTTT.

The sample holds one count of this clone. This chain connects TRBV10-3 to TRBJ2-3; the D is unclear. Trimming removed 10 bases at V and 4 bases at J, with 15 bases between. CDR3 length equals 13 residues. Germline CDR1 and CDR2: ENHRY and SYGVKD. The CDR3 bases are TGTGCCAGTGGAGATCCCCTGCCAGATACGCAGTATTTT. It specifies CASGDPLPDTQYF.

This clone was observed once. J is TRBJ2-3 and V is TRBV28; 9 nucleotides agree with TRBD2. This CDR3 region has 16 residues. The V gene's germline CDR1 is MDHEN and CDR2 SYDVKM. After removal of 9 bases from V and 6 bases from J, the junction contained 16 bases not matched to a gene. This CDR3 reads CASNGSGSGRRDTQYF. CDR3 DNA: TGTGCCAGTAATGGGTCGGGTAGCGGGAGACGGGATACGCAGTATTTT.